The entry that follows covers one TCR beta chain sequence. Its specificity is unknown. Germline CDR1 SNHLY, CDR2 FYNNEI. This CDR3 region has 15 residues. The V and J ends lost 6 bases and 5 bases respectively, with 17 bases between them. This specimen belongs to a study of OX40 agonist ivuxolimab in advanced cancers. Profiled with immunoSEQ multiplex PCR; TCRdb holds only in-frame clones, not every one. The table has around 80,000 clones, around nine tenths seen once. Study-level findings and limits: It was also the case that some nonresponders had low normalized T-cell clonal expansion.

Specimen: CD4+ or CD8+ T cells sorted from blood, collected in a trial of the OX40 agonist ivuxolimab. The chain links TRBV2 to TRBJ2-1; D is perhaps TRBD1 (5 bases). This TCR was recovered from an adult with an advanced solid tumor such as melanoma, head and neck, liver or kidney cancer. CDR3 loop: CASRGSRAGNNEQFF. The CDR3, as DNA: TGTGCCAGCAGGGGGTCCAGGGCTGGAAACAATGAGCAGTTCTTC.